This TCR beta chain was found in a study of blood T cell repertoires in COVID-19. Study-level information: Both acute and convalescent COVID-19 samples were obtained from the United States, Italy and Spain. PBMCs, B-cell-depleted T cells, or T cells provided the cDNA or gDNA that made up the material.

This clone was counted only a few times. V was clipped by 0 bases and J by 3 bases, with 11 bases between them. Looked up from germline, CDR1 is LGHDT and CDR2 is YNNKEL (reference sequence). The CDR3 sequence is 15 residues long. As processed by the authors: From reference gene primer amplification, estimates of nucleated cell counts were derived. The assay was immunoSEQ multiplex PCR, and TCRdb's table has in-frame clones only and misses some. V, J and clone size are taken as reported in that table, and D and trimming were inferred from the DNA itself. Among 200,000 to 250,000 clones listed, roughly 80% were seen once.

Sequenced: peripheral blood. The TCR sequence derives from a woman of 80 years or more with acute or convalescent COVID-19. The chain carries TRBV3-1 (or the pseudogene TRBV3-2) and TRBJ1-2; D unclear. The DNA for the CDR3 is TGTGCCAGCAGCCAAGACGGCCAGGCAGACTATGGCTACACCTTC. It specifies CASSQDGQADYGYTF.